Shown below are 10 T cell receptor beta chains from a single sample sequenced in a study of T cell clonotyping in hematopoietic cell transplantation. Time point here: recipient sample about 28 days before transplant, after cytoreduction. Measured with immunoSEQ multiplex PCR; TCRdb has only the in-frame clones, and not every one. Of roughly 34,000 clones detected, roughly 94% appear once; the ten largest clones hold about 1.5%. Here the sequenced sample was peripheral blood mononuclear cells, taken before stem cell transplant. These TCRs come from a man between 35 and 55 years old with chronic myeloid leukemia. Some clones in this sample may be carry-over from other donors' samples.

The rearrangement uses TRBV11-3 and TRBJ2-5, with D possibly matching TRBD1 (5 bases). The CDR3 contains 15 residues. CDR1 and CDR2 from the germline V gene are SGHNT and YENEEA. Deletions cut 1 base from V and 1 base from J, with 10 bases between. The DNA of the CDR3 is TGTGCCAGCAGCTTAGGACAGACCTTCCAAGAGACCCAGTACTTC. Amino acid sequence: CASSLGQTFQETQYF. Full variable domain (rest looked up from reference TRBV11-3 and TRBJ2-5): EAGVVQSPRYKIIEKKQPVAFWCNPISGHNTLYWYLQNLGQGPELLIRYENEEAVDDSQLPKDRFSAERLKGVDSTLKIQPAELGDSAVYLCASSLGQTFQETQYFGPGTRLLVL.

This chain links TRBV6-5 with TRBJ1-2; unclear D gene. Germline CDR1 is MNHEY and CDR2 is SVGAGI. CDR3 size: 14 residues. V was cut by 6 bases and J by 3 bases, with 14 bases left in between. The CDR3, as DNA: TGTGCCAGCAGCCCTACCTGGAGGGACTATGGCTACACCTTC. Protein sequence: CASSPTWRDYGYTF.

This chain connects TRBV4-1 to TRBJ1-2; TRBD1 is a possible D gene (5 bases). Germline loops: CDR1 MGHRA, CDR2 YSYEKL. Trimming stripped 0 bases from V and 4 bases from J, with 12 bases between. The CDR3 loop spans 15 amino acids. DNA of the CDR3: TGCGCCAGCAGCCAAGAAAGGGCAGGGTTCTATGGCTACACCTTC. Its protein product is CASSQERAGFYGYTF.

This chain joins TRBV6-5 and TRBJ1-2; D remains ambiguous. The CDR3 has 12 residues. From germline, CDR1 is MNHEY and CDR2 SVGAGI. V lost 5 bases, J lost 2 bases, and 6 bases lay in between. Here the CDR3 reads CASSTNNYGYTF. CDR3 nucleotide sequence: TGTGCCAGCAGTACCAACAACTATGGCTACACCTTC.

The chain couples TRBV2 to TRBJ1-5, with TRBD1 matching 11 bases. V lost 11 bases and J lost 4; bases outside the gene matches: 4. Germline-derived CDR1 and CDR2 are SNHLY and FYNNEI. CDR3 length: 13 residues. CDR3 nucleotides: TGTGCCGGGGGACAGGGGGTAAATCAGCCCCAGCATTTT. Translation gives CAGGQGVNQPQHF.

The chain is built from TRBV19 and TRBJ1-1, with D perhaps TRBD1 (6 bases). The CDR3 is made up of 15 amino acids. Germline CDR1 reads LNHDA; CDR2 reads SQIVND (reference sequence). With 5 bases removed from V and 0 bases from J, the gap between germline ends came to 13 bases. The CDR3 region has the DNA TGTGCCAGTAGTTATGGGGGGGACATGAACACTGAAGCTTTCTTT. Its protein product is CASSYGGDMNTEAFF.

The J gene is TRBJ2-4, the V gene TRBV19; D is possibly TRBD1 (6 bases). CDR3 size: 16 residues. Trimming pared 1 base from V and 0 bases from J, leaving 10 bases between. Germline assignment: CDR1 LNHDA and CDR2 SQIVND (reference sequence). The CDR3: CASSIGGGKAKNIQYF. CDR3 nucleotide sequence: TGTGCCAGTAGTATAGGAGGGGGAAAAGCCAAAAACATTCAGTACTTC.

This clone was picked up one time. V gene TRBV15 combines with J gene TRBJ1-5; D unresolved. This CDR3 spans 14 amino acids. Between the trimmed V and J ends, which lost 2 bases and 4 bases, there was a span of 9 bases. CDR1 and CDR2 (germline): LNHNV, YYDKDF (reference sequence). CDR3 coding DNA: TGTGCCACCAGCAGATCCGGGAGGAATCAGCCCCAGCATTTT. Its protein is CATSRSGRNQPQHF.

The chain employs TRBV5-6 and TRBJ1-3; D uncertain. Germline V gives CDR1 SGHDT, CDR2 YYEEEE. V was trimmed by 1 base and J by 0 bases, leaving 8 bases between them. This CDR3 spans 15 amino acids. The CDR3 spells CASSLLQPSGNTIYF. The CDR3 DNA reads TGTGCCAGCAGCTTGCTTCAACCCTCTGGAAACACCATATATTTT.

The chain uses TRBV28 and TRBJ1-3; D is possibly TRBD1 (5 bases). Trimming pared 5 bases from V and 5 bases from J, leaving 16 bases between. Germline-derived CDR1 and CDR2 are MDHEN and SYDVKM. The CDR3 runs 15 residues. For the CDR3, the DNA is TGTGCCAGCAGTCCCCGGGATGGGGGTAGAAACACCATATATTTT. It codes for CASSPRDGGRNTIYF.